Listed below are T cell receptor beta chains from one sample, sequenced in a study of blood T cells in healthy people across ages. TCRdb re-derived calls from the 5' RACE reads in MiXCR, one entry per CDR3 protein. The table includes 750,000 to 950,000 distinct CDR3 sequences, 50% to 65% detected once. Sequenced input: blood. These receptors all come from an elderly man in good health. Both conserved end residues are part of each CDR3. D genes are given only for firm matches. Rows give clone size only sometimes, using once, few, many, or a class for an expanded clone.

D gene,J gene,V gene,clone size,CDR3 DNA,CDR3 protein
TRBD2,TRBJ2-1,TRBV20-1,many,TGCAGTGCCACCGCGGGAGGAAGGGATGAGCAGTTCTTC,CSATAGGRDEQFF
-,TRBJ2-5,TRBV7-7,-,TGTGCCAGCAGCTCCCACATCCAAGAGACCCAGTACTTC,CASSSHIQETQYF
TRBD2,TRBJ2-3,TRBV7-6,few,TGTGCCAGCAGCGCGGGAACTAGCGTAAGCACAGATACGCAGTATTTT,CASSAGTSVSTDTQYF
-,TRBJ2-5,TRBV2,-,TGTGCCAGCAGCTCTGCCCCTCTCGGGGAGACCCAGTACTTC,CASSSAPLGETQYF
TRBD2,TRBJ2-7,TRBV20-1,-,TGCAGTGCTGCTAGCGGGGGAAGCTCCTACGAGCAGTACTTC,CSAASGGSSYEQYF
-,TRBJ1-1,TRBV6-5,-,TGTGCCAGCAGGCCCCTATTGGGGGGCACTGAAGCTTTCTTT,CASRPLLGGTEAFF
-,TRBJ1-4,TRBV29-1,few,TGCAGCGGAAAGGCGGGGGGCTCCGGGGGAGTGTTTTTT,CSGKAGGSGGVFF
TRBD2,TRBJ2-1,TRBV7-3,once,TGTGCCAGCAGCGAAGGGACTAGCGTGACCAATGAGCAGTTCTTC,CASSEGTSVTNEQFF
TRBD2,TRBJ2-1,TRBV6-5,-,TGTGCCAGCAGTTACTCGACTAGCGGGAGGGGCAATGAGCAGTTCTTC,CASSYSTSGRGNEQFF
-,TRBJ2-1,TRBV5-5,-,TGTGCCAGCAGCTTGTCTCCAATTTCCTACAATGAGCAGTTCTTC,CASSLSPISYNEQFF
TRBD2,TRBJ2-1,TRBV9,once,TGTGCCAGCAGCGTAGGGAGCGGGGGGAACATTGGAGACAATGAGCAGTTCTTC,CASSVGSGGNIGDNEQFF
-,TRBJ2-5,TRBV15,-,TGTGCCACCAGCGCCCTGGGACTGCTCCAAGAGACCCAGTACTTC,CATSALGLLQETQYF
-,TRBJ2-7,TRBV10-1,-,TGCGCCAGCAGTAACGAGGGCCGCCGGGACGAGCAGTACTTC,CASSNEGRRDEQYF
-,TRBJ2-3,TRBV24-1,few,TGTGCCACCAGTGATGTCCGACTGCTGTTGGCTACGCAGTATTTT,CATSDVRLLLATQYF
TRBD1,TRBJ1-2,TRBV6-5,-,TGTGCCAGCAGTTATTCCGGGACAGGGGGTAACGGCTACACCTTC,CASSYSGTGGNGYTF
-,TRBJ1-5,TRBV7-2,-,TGTGCCAGCAGCTTAGATGGACAGAACAATCAGCCCCAGCATTTT,CASSLDGQNNQPQHF
TRBD1,TRBJ1-1,TRBV20-1,-,TGCAGTGCTCTGACAGGGGTCCACACTGAAGCTTTCTTT,CSALTGVHTEAFF
-,TRBJ1-3,TRBV12-3/TRBV12-4,-,TGTGCCAGCAGTTTACTGGGAGACCGTGGAAACACCATATATTTT,CASSLLGDRGNTIYF
TRBD2,TRBJ2-7,TRBV20-1,-,TGCAGTGCTAGCCTAGCGGGCCGGTGGGGTTCCATCTACGAGCAGTACTTC,CSASLAGRWGSIYEQYF
-,TRBJ2-5,TRBV15,-,TGTGCCACCAGCAGAACCGGGGTGTCGGAGACCCAGTACTTC,CATSRTGVSETQYF
-,TRBJ2-3,TRBV24-1,-,TGTGCCACCAGTCGCACAGATACGCAGTATTTT,CATSRTDTQYF
-,TRBJ1-5,TRBV7-8,-,TGTGCCAGCAGCTTAGGTGTGGACCCTAGCAATCAGCCCCAGCATTTT,CASSLGVDPSNQPQHF
TRBD1,TRBJ2-4,TRBV6-5,-,TGTGCCAGCAGTTACTCTTCCGGGACAGGGATTAAAAACATTCAGTACTTC,CASSYSSGTGIKNIQYF
TRBD2,TRBJ2-1,TRBV20-1,few,TGCAGTGCGTCCGGGACTAGCGTCTCCTACAATGAGCAGTTCTTC,CSASGTSVSYNEQFF
-,TRBJ2-5,TRBV5-1,-,TGCGCCAGCAGCCCCCTGGTGGGTGGCTCGGAGACCCAGTACTTC,CASSPLVGGSETQYF
-,TRBJ1-6,TRBV3-1,few,TGTGCCAGCAGCCAAGAAGGCGGTTCACCCCTCCACTTT,CASSQEGGSPLHF
-,TRBJ2-6,TRBV27,few,TGTGCCAGCAGTCCCCGAGGGGACGGGGCCAACGTCCTGACTTTC,CASSPRGDGANVLTF
TRBD2,TRBJ2-1,TRBV7-9,-,TGTGCCAGCAGCTTACGTCCGGGAGGGCCCGGCAATGAGCAGTTCTTC,CASSLRPGGPGNEQFF
-,TRBJ2-4,TRBV15,-,TGTGCCACCTCCGGGACAGCCAAAAACATTCAGTACTTC,CATSGTAKNIQYF
-,TRBJ2-1,TRBV20-1,-,TGCAGTGCTAGAGAAGCTCGTATCTACCGCTGGGGGAGCTCCTACAATGAGCAGTTCTTC,CSAREARIYRWGSSYNEQFF
-,TRBJ1-2,TRBV6-1,-,TGTGCCAGCAGACTGGGGACAAGCCTTTATGGCTACACCTTC,CASRLGTSLYGYTF
-,TRBJ2-7,TRBV20-1,few,TGCAGTGCTAGAGATCTGGACACCTACGAGCAGTACTTC,CSARDLDTYEQYF
-,TRBJ1-1,TRBV12-3/TRBV12-4,-,TGTGCCAGCAATTTGGCGTCGATGAACACTGAAGCTTTCTTT,CASNLASMNTEAFF
TRBD1,TRBJ2-6,TRBV9,few,TGTGCCAGCAGCGTTGGGGACAGGGGAGGCTCTGGGGCCAACGTCCTGACTTTC,CASSVGDRGGSGANVLTF
-,TRBJ2-4,TRBV20-1,-,TGCAGTGCTAGAGATCCGACATTAACAGGGCTGGGGAACATTCAGTACTTC,CSARDPTLTGLGNIQYF
-,TRBJ2-5,TRBV3-1,few,TGTGCCAGCAGCCACGTCCGGGAAGAGCAGTACTTC,CASSHVREEQYF
-,TRBJ2-5,TRBV7-3,-,TGTGCCAGCAGCTTAGGACACATTACAGAGGCCCAGTACTTC,CASSLGHITEAQYF